These 2 T cell receptor beta chains were sequenced from one sample in a study of T cell clones after liver transplantation. Clones were read by immunoSEQ multiplex PCR, and TCRdb kept only the in-frame ones, dropping some. Of fewer than 110,000 clones listed, roughly 80% were seen once; the top ten hold approximately 2.8%. This sample comprised CD4+ T cells from blood, obtained roughly 50 months after liver transplant. These receptors all stem from a human patient who received a liver transplant. The T cells may partly be graft donor cells.

The chain uses TRBV28 and TRBJ1-1, with D tentatively TRBD1 (5 bases). CDR3 length: 12 amino acids. V lost 11 bases to trimming and J lost 10 bases, with 20 bases between them. CDR1 is MDHEN and CDR2 is SYDVKM in the germline V gene. The DNA for the CDR3 is TGTGCCGGGGGGGGAGGGTCAATCCCAGCTTTCTTT. Translated, it gives CAGGGGSIPAFF.

The chain links TRBV7-6 to TRBJ2-7; 7 nucleotides match TRBD2. This CDR3 has 14 amino acids. Germline assignment: CDR1 SGHVS and CDR2 FNYEAQ. J was trimmed by 4 bases and V by 5 bases; bases with no gene match: 8. The chain's CDR3 is CASSPSGILYEQYF. CDR3 bases: TGTGCCAGCAGCCCCAGCGGGATCCTTTACGAGCAGTACTTC.